The subject of this entry is one TCR beta chain. Documented time point: peripheral blood 6 weeks after treatment start. V lost 2 bases and J 5 bases, leaving 11 bases between the germline ends. The germline CDR1 and CDR2 sequences are SGHKS and YYEKEE (reference sequence). This CDR3 is 15 amino acids long. Assay: immunoSEQ multiplex PCR; the TCRdb copy retains only in-frame clones and omits some. This table holds around 49,000 clones, 85% to 90% found once. The sample is drawn from a study of PD-L1 blockade in urothelial cancer. The sample was PBMCs, taken around atezolizumab (anti-PD-L1) treatment. This sequence was found in a man between 60 and 75 years old with urothelial cancer. The chain has TRBV5-5 and TRBJ1-6, with no clear D. CDR3 loop: CASSFRRQDNSPLHF. The DNA of the CDR3 is TGTGCCAGCAGCTTCCGTAGACAAGATAATTCACCCCTCCACTTT.